This entry lists 7 T cell receptor beta chains sequenced from one sample in a study of Ad26.COV2.S vaccination and SARS-CoV-2 variants. Using immunoSEQ multiplex PCR, the repertoire was profiled, and TCRdb retains in-frame clones only, with some absent. The table has a few hundred thousand clones, around 92% seen once. Treatment defined: around 19 received Ad26.COV2.S at low or high dose, single or two shots; about 5 received placebo; per-sample allocation not given. Material that was analyzed had been drawn on day 63 after the first vaccine or placebo injection. The sample consisted of peripheral blood, taken in a trial of Ad26.COV2.S vaccine versus placebo. The source of these receptors is a person between 18 and 60 years old who received the Ad26.COV2.S COVID-19 vaccine or a placebo.

The chain is built from TRBV20-1 and TRBJ2-2; weak D call: TRBD1 (5 bases). The V end was cut by 3 bases, the J end by 6 bases, with 14 bases between. The germline V gene has CDR1 DFQATT and CDR2 SNEGSKA (reference sequence). The CDR3 contains 14 residues. The chain's CDR3 is CSASSGRVAGELFF. CDR3 nucleotide sequence: TGCAGTGCTAGTTCTGGCAGGGTGGCCGGGGAGCTGTTTTTT.

The genes are TRBV30 and TRBJ1-1; 9 nucleotides align to TRBD1. CDR1 is GTSNPN and CDR2 is SVGIG in the germline V gene (reference sequence). Trimming at V came to 1 base and at J to 7 bases, leaving 10 bases not matched to a gene. The CDR3 covers 15 residues. CDR3 in amino acids: CAWSAGTGTSGEAFF. CDR3 nucleotides: TGTGCCTGGAGTGCCGGGACAGGGACCTCCGGTGAAGCTTTCTTT.

The chain combines TRBV6-6 with TRBJ2-1, with 12 nucleotides matching TRBD2. Unmatched junction bases numbered 9, after V lost 5 bases and J lost 1 base. The V gene's germline CDR1 is MNHNY and CDR2 SVGAGI (reference sequence). The CDR3 sequence is 18 residues long. CDR3 bases: TGTGCCAGCAGTCCAACTCCTAGCGGGGGGGCATCCTACAATGAGCAGTTCTTC. Protein sequence: CASSPTPSGGASYNEQFF.

The chain has TRBV5-4 and TRBJ1-1, with a weak D call TRBD1 (5 bases). This CDR3 has 14 amino acids. The germline V gene encodes CDR1 SGHNT and CDR2 YYREEE (reference sequence). Trimming stripped 4 bases from V and 4 bases from J, with 14 bases between. CDR3 sequence (DNA): TGTGCCAGCAGCCTGACGGGGGGGGGCACTGAAGCTTTCTTT. Amino acids: CASSLTGGGTEAFF.

This clone is a singleton in its sample. This rearrangement joins TRBV15 to TRBJ1-5; 9 bases are a match to TRBD1. Germline V gene sequence: CDR1 LNHNV, CDR2 YYDKDF (reference sequence). Trimming cost V 0 bases and J 3 bases; bases outside gene matches: 9. The CDR3 covers 18 residues. As DNA, the CDR3 is TGTGCCACCAGCAGAGACCGAACAGGGGGCGTCAACAATCAGCCCCAGCATTTT. Its translation: CATSRDRTGGVNNQPQHF.

The chain recombines TRBV19 with TRBJ2-1; D gene ambiguous. The CDR3 contains 13 residues. In germline, CDR1 is LNHDA, CDR2 SQIVND (reference sequence). V lost 1 base, J lost 7 bases, and 8 bases lay in between. CDR3 region: CASSIASGNEQFF. CDR3 in DNA: TGTGCCAGTAGTATAGCTTCCGGGAATGAGCAGTTCTTC.

The chain links TRBV3-1 (or the pseudogene TRBV3-2) to TRBJ1-4; weak D call: TRBD1 (5 bases). Trimming pared 3 bases from V and 0 bases from J, leaving 14 bases between. The germline CDR1 and CDR2 sequences are LGHDT and YNNKEL (reference sequence). The CDR3 has 17 amino acids. The CDR3: CASSQQEGVATNEKLFF. The CDR3 DNA reads as TGTGCCAGCAGCCAGCAGGAAGGGGTCGCAACTAATGAAAAACTGTTTTTT.